This T cell receptor beta chain was captured in a study of OX40 agonist ivuxolimab in advanced cancers. The CDR3 extends over 18 amino acids. Germline V gene data show CDR1 as SNHLY and CDR2 as FYNNEI. This clone was counted once. Antigen: not known. Sequence at one end of the junction differs from germline and may be a read error. Some clones are missing from TCRdb's copy, which holds only in-frame ones; the method was immunoSEQ multiplex PCR. Of more than 60,000 clones in the sample, approximately 90% are singletons; the top ten hold 13% to 15%. Study-wide results and caveats: Expanded clones were, on average, more numerous in CD8+ T cells than in CD4+.

The material was CD4+ or CD8+ T cells sorted from blood, obtained in a trial of the OX40 agonist ivuxolimab. The sequence derives from an adult with an advanced solid tumor such as melanoma, head and neck, liver or kidney cancer. The rearrangement uses TRBV2 and TRBJ1-4; 7 bases fit TRBD1. DNA for the CDR3: TGTGCCAGCAGCGAAGGGACAGACGGATCAGCAACTAATGAAAAACTGTTTTTT. This translates into CASSEGTDGSATNEKLFF.